Following are 23 T cell receptor beta chains from one sample sequenced in a study of T cells after yellow fever vaccination. In TCRdb, the 5' RACE reads were re-called with MiXCR into one record per CDR3 protein. Here the sample spans 350,000 to 550,000 distinct CDR3 sequences, about 19% being singletons. This material consisted of PBMCs, taken before the yellow fever booster vaccination. The receptors here all came from a man aged 18 to 30 who received the YFV17D yellow fever vaccine.

The chain carries TRBV12-3 or TRBV12-4 and TRBJ2-1; D is ambiguous. The V end was cut by 2 bases, the J end by 8 bases, with 10 bases between. The CDR3 has 13 amino acids. CDR3 residues: CASSLNVFYEQFF. The CDR3 DNA reads TGTGCCAGCAGTTTAAACGTTTTCTATGAGCAGTTCTTC.

The gene calls are TRBV4-1 and TRBJ2-2; D not resolved. The V gene lost 5 bases and the J gene lost 1 base, with 11 bases spanning the gap. The CDR3 loop spans 15 amino acids. Germline assignment: CDR1 MGHRA and CDR2 YSYEKL. CDR3 nucleotide sequence: TGCGCCAGCAGCTTTAAAGGCAGGAACACCGGGGAGCTGTTTTTT. It translates to CASSFKGRNTGELFF.

The J gene is TRBJ1-1, the V gene TRBV19, with 8 nucleotides matching TRBD1. The J segment lost 4 bases and the V segment lost 9 bases, leaving 7 bases of the junction unmatched. Germline V CDR1 and CDR2: LNHDA, SQIVND (reference sequence). CDR3 length: 13 amino acids. The DNA of the CDR3 is TGTGCCAGCCAGCGACAGGGGATCACTGAAGCTTTCTTT. It encodes CASQRQGITEAFF. The whole variable domain, remainder taken from reference TRBV19 and TRBJ1-1, is DGGITQSPKYLFRKEGQNVTLSCEQNLNHDAMYWYRQDPGQGLRLIYYSQIVNDFQKGDIAEGYSVSREKKESFPLTVTSAQKNPTAFYLCASQRQGITEAFFGQGTRLTVV.

There are a few counts of this clonotype. In nucleotides, the CDR3 is TGTGCCACCAGTGACGCCAGTCGGGAGCCCGGGGCCAACGTCCTGACTTTC. Translated, it gives CATSDASREPGANVLTF. The J gene is TRBJ2-6, the V gene TRBV24-1; TRBD2 might be the D (6 bases). Germline CDR1 reads KGHDR; CDR2 reads SFDVKD. The CDR3 runs 17 residues. V lost 4 bases, J lost 4 bases, and 16 bases lay in between.

The chain uses TRBV24-1 and TRBJ2-3, with D possibly matching TRBD2 (6 bases). V was cut by 9 bases and J by 6 bases, with 15 bases left in between. The CDR3 sequence is 13 residues long. CDR1 and CDR2 (germline): KGHDR, SFDVKD. CDR3 bases: TGTGCCACCCTTGGGGACTCCAAGGATACGCAGTATTTT. Translating gives CATLGDSKDTQYF.

This clonotype was counted only a few times. V gene TRBV11-2 combines with J gene TRBJ1-1; D remains ambiguous. Trimming pared 1 base from V and 3 bases from J, leaving 9 bases between. CDR1 is SGHAT and CDR2 is FQNNGV in the germline V gene. This CDR3 spans 14 amino acids. The CDR3: CASSLGAGDTEAFF. The CDR3 DNA is TGTGCCAGCAGCTTAGGGGCGGGCGACACTGAAGCTTTCTTT.

This clonotype has more than one count but fewer than ten. This sequence joins TRBV12-2 and TRBJ2-7; the table calls TRBD1, which could not be checked here. TRBV12-2 corresponds to a pseudogene. The CDR3 loop spans 16 amino acids. The CDR3 reads CASRLETGETPYEQYV. CDR3 coding DNA: TGTGCAAGTCGCTTAGAGACAGGGGAAACCCCCTACGAGCAGTACGTC.

The chain joins TRBV13 to TRBJ2-5; D remains unclear. CDR1 PRHDT and CDR2 FYEKMQ come from the germline V gene (reference sequence). Trimming removed 5 bases from V and 1 base from J, with 14 bases in between. The CDR3 consists of 15 residues. The CDR3 nucleotides are TGTGCCAGCAGCAATCGACGGACGAGCCAAGAGACCCAGTACTTC. As protein: CASSNRRTSQETQYF.

This clonotype appeared a single time. The V gene is TRBV5-4, the J gene TRBJ2-3; D uncertain. V shed 4 bases and J shed 1 base, with 10 bases lying between them. The length of the CDR3 is 14 residues. Germline-derived CDR1 and CDR2 are SGHNT and YYREEE (reference sequence). The CDR3 loop reads CASSRKLGTDTQYF. The CDR3 DNA sequence: TGTGCCAGCAGCAGGAAGCTAGGCACAGATACGCAGTATTTT.

Points on this clonotype: A much larger clonotype is one base distant, so this may be a read error. V gene TRBV3-1 combines with J gene TRBJ1-1; D gene unclear. In germline, CDR1 is LGHDT, CDR2 YNNKEL (reference sequence). This CDR3 is built from 13 residues. V was cut by 2 bases and J by 1 base, with 5 bases left in between. The DNA of the CDR3 is TGTGCCAGCAGCCAACTTGGGAACACTGAAGCTTTCTTT. This sequence encodes CASSQLGNTEAFF.

As DNA, the CDR3 is TGTGCCAGCTCACCACCGAGTGACATCGAGCAGTACTTC. Protein: CASSPPSDIEQYF. The V and J genes are TRBV18 and TRBJ2-7; D is ambiguous. This CDR3 has 13 residues. The germline CDR1 and CDR2 sequences are KGHSH and LQKENI. V was clipped by 0 bases and J by 6 bases, with 9 bases between them.

This clonotype was counted a few times. This chain joins TRBV12-3 or TRBV12-4 and TRBJ1-6; no reliable D call. The CDR3 is 14 residues long. Trimming left V 3 bases short and J 7 bases short, with 10 bases between. The CDR3 nucleotides read TGTGCCAGCAGTTTTAAGGGAGGGAATTCACCCCTCCACTTT. This encodes CASSFKGGNSPLHF.

For the CDR3, the DNA is TGTGCCAGCAGTATAGGGGTAATGAACACTGAAGCTTTCTTT. As protein: CASSIGVMNTEAFF. V usage is TRBV6-5 and J usage is TRBJ1-1, with D possibly being TRBD1 (5 bases). The CDR3 has 14 residues. V lost 5 bases and J 0 bases, leaving 10 bases between the germline ends. Germline V gene data show CDR1 as MNHEY and CDR2 as SVGAGI.

CDR3 DNA sequence: TGTGCCAGCAGATCAGGGACTAGCGGACTCACAGATACGCAGTATTTT. This translates into CASRSGTSGLTDTQYF. The gene calls are TRBV7-9 and TRBJ2-3; the match to TRBD2 covers 11 bases. This CDR3 region has 16 residues. V lost 6 bases and J lost 2; bases outside the gene matches: 7. CDR1 is SEHNR, CDR2 FQNEAQ, per germline (reference sequence).

This clonotype was detected only a few times. The V and J genes are TRBV7-2 and TRBJ1-2; possible D gene TRBD1, 6 bases. The CDR3 runs to 14 residues. Looked up from germline, CDR1 is SGHTA and CDR2 is FQGNSA. Trimming took off 2 bases at V and 4 bases at J, with 11 bases between the two ends. CDR3 nucleotides: TGTGCCAGCAGCTTATTCAGGGGTAGCTATGGCTACACCTTC. Its protein is CASSLFRGSYGYTF.

The chain carries TRBV18 and TRBJ1-6; D uncertain. This CDR3 has 17 amino acids. V was pared by 4 bases and J by 8 bases, with 21 bases between. The V gene's germline CDR1 is KGHSH and CDR2 LQKENI. The DNA of the CDR3 is TGTGCCAGCTCACTCACCCTTACCCCTTCAGCGGATTCACCCCTCCACTTT. This encodes CASSLTLTPSADSPLHF.

This clonotype was observed a handful of times. This chain joins TRBV12-3 or TRBV12-4 and TRBJ1-2; TRBD1 might be the D (5 bases). V was trimmed by 3 bases and J by 1 base, leaving 18 bases between them. CDR3 length: 17 amino acids. The DNA of the CDR3 is TGTGCCAGCAGTTTCGAAGGGTTCGGACACATTAACTATGGCTACACCTTC. Translated, it gives CASSFEGFGHINYGYTF.

This clonotype has more than one count but fewer than ten. The CDR3 reads CASSQGGYNSPLHF. The DNA of the CDR3 is TGTGCCAGCAGCCAAGGAGGGTATAATTCACCCCTCCACTTT. The chain employs TRBV11-2 and TRBJ1-6; D remains unclear. The CDR3 is made up of 14 amino acids. V was clipped by 5 bases and J by 4 bases, with 9 bases between them. Germline V gene lookup returns CDR1 SGHAT and CDR2 FQNNGV.

In this sample, this clonotype turned up many times. The chain employs TRBV5-6 and TRBJ1-3; D remains ambiguous. There are 13 residues in the CDR3. The V and J ends lost 0 bases and 7 bases respectively, with 8 bases between them. From germline, CDR1 is SGHDT and CDR2 YYEEEE. The CDR3 DNA reads TGTGCCAGCAGCTTGGCTACCAGGAACACCATATATTTT. Its protein is CASSLATRNTIYF.

This chain uses TRBV6-9 with TRBJ1-5; unclear D gene. The CDR3 spans 14 residues. The ends were cut back, 6 bases at V and 4 bases at J, with 13 bases in the middle. Per the germline V gene, CDR1 is MNHGY and CDR2 is SVAAGI. CDR3 sequence: CASRVWADNQPQHF. For the CDR3, the DNA is TGTGCCAGCAGAGTTTGGGCAGATAATCAGCCCCAGCATTTT.

The sample holds many counts of this clonotype. The chain has TRBV29-1 and TRBJ2-4, with a tentative D call TRBD2 (5 bases). This CDR3 is 15 amino acids long. Germline V lookup: CDR1 SQVTM, CDR2 ANQGSEA. V lost 6 bases to trimming and J lost 6 bases, with 21 bases between them. For the CDR3, the DNA is TGCAGCGTGTCCCTCCCCCGGGGTGGCGGAAACATTCAGTACTTC. This codes for CSVSLPRGGGNIQYF.

J is TRBJ2-7 and V is TRBV4-3; TRBD2 aligns across 11 bases. The V and J ends lost 1 base and 7 bases, in that order; junction bases with no gene match: 9. The germline gives CDR1 LGHNA, CDR2 YSLEER. The CDR3 contains 16 residues. CDR3 residues: CASSQVIAGGPGEQYF. For the CDR3, the DNA is TGCGCCAGCAGCCAAGTAATAGCGGGGGGGCCGGGTGAGCAGTACTTC.

This clonotype has more than one count but fewer than ten. The J gene is TRBJ2-1, the V gene TRBV6-6, with a possible D match to TRBD2 (6 bases). V lost 0 bases and J 7 bases, leaving 22 bases between the germline ends. Germline-derived CDR1 and CDR2 are MNHNY and SVGAGI (reference sequence). This CDR3 has 18 residues. The CDR3 nucleotides read TGTGCCAGCAGTTACTCCATGGACGGAGGGCGACCTCGAAATGAGCAGTTCTTC. It yields the protein CASSYSMDGGRPRNEQFF.